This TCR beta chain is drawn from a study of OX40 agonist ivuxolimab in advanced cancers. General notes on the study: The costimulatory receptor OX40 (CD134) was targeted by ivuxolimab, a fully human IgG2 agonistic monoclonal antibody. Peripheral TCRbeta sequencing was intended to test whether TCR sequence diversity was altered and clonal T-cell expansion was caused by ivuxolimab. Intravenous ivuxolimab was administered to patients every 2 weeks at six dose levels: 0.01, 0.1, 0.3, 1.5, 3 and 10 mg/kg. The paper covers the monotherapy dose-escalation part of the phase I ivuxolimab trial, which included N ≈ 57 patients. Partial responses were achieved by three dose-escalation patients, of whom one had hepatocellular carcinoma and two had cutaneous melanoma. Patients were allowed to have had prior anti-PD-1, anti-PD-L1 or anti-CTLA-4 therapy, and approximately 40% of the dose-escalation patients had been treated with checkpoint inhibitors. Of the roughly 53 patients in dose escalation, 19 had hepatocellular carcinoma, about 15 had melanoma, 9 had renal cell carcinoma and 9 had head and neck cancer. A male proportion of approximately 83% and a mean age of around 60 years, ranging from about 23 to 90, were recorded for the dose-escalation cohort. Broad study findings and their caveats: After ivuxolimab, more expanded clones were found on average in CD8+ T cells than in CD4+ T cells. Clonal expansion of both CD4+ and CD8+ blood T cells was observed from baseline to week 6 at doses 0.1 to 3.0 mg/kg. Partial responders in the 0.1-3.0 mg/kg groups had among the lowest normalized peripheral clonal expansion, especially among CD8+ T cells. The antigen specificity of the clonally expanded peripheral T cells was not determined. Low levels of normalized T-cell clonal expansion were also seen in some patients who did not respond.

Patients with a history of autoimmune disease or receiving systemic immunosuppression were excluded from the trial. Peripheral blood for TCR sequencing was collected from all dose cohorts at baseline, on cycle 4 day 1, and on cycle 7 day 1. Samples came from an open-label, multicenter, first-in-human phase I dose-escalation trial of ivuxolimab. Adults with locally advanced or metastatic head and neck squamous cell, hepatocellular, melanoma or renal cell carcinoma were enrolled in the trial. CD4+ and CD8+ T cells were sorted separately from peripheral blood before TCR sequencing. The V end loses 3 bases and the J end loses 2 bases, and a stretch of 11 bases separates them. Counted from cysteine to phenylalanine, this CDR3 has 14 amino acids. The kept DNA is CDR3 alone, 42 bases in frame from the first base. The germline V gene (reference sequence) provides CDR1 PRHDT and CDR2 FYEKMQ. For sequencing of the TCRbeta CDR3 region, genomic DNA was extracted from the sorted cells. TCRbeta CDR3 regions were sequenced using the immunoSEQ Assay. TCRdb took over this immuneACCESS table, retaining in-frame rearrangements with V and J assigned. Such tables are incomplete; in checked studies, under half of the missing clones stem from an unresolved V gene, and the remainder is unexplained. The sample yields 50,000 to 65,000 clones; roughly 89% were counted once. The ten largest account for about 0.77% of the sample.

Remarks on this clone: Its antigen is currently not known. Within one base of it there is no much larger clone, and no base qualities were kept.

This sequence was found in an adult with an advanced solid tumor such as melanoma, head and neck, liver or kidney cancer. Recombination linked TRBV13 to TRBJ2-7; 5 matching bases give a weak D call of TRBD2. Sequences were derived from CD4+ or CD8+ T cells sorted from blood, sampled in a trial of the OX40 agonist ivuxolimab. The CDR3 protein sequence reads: CASSFTTKTYEQYF. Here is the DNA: TGTGCCAGCAGCTTCACGACTAAGACCTACGAGCAGTACTTC.